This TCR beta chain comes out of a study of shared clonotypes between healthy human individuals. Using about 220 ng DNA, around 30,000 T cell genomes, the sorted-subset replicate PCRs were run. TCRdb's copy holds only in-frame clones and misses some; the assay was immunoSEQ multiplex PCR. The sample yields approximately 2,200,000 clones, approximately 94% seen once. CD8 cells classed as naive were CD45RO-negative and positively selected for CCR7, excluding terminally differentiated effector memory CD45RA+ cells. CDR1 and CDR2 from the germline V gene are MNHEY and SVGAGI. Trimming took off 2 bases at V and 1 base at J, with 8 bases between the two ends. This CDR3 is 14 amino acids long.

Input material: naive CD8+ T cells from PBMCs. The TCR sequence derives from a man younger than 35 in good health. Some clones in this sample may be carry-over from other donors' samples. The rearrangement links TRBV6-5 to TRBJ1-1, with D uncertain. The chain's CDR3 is CASSYHRGNTEAFF. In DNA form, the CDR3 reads TGTGCCAGCAGTTACCATCGGGGGAACACTGAAGCTTTCTTT.